This T cell receptor (beta chain) came from a study of T cell responses to AZD1222 COVID-19 vaccine (dated by TCRdb to the early 2020s). Broadly, across the study: AZD1222 recipients with second doses at about 4 weeks or about 12 weeks were pooled, because spike-specific TCR depth and breadth did not differ between schedules. A total of approximately 240 trial participants underwent TCR sequencing, of whom about 210 had received two doses of AZD1222 and around 25 had received two doses of the MenACWY control vaccine. Trial participants were enrolled by age into 18-55, 56-69 and 70-plus year subgroups, with 148, 28 and 57 TCR-sequenced participants respectively.

The CDR3 regions of human TCRbeta chains were analyzed by immunosequencing. For the original study's pipeline: TCRs in the repertoires were compared against a reference library of SARS-CoV-2-specific TCRs that had been generated with the MIRA antigen-specificity platform. Breadth was defined as the fraction of unique TCRs that were SARS-CoV-2-associated. Depth was defined as the fraction of total T cells that were SARS-CoV-2-associated. Using the MIRA data, every spike-specific TCR was mapped to the spike region that the TCR reacted to and assigned to either a CD4 or a CD8 class. Log10-transformed breadth and depth values were compared by one-way ANOVA with Sidak's multiple comparisons tests. TCRdb re-hosts the immuneACCESS table, in-frame sequences only. Its copies lack some clones; in the studies checked, an unresolved V gene accounts for under half of them, and the cause for the rest is not known. V and J calls plus clone size are reproduced from that table; the DNA served to infer D and trimming. For this sample there are about 57,000 clones; 85% appear just once. The top ten clones comprise roughly 19% of the sample.

What the study reported, not specific to this receptor: Vaccine-associated CD4 TCRs spanned the whole spike protein, with dominant responses in regions 160-218 and 743-854. Only six AZD1222 recipients were SARS-CoV-2 seropositive at baseline, limiting conclusions about previously exposed vaccinees. Most participants were white British and females outnumbered males, and the authors suggested that clonal diversity may have been underestimated. Reportedly, almost half of the unique spike-specific TCRs recognized epitopes lying outside the regions that are mutated in the B.1.351 and B.1.1.7 variants. Because no day 14 peak-response samples were available, the repertoires could be characterized only after the peak T cell response. The 56-69-year group was small, and its depth increase did not reach significance, likely because of low power. A significant rise in spike-specific TCR breadth and depth was observed after two AZD1222 doses relative to day 0 and relative to MenACWY recipients.

About this clone: Its antigen is unknown. No quality values exist for individual bases; no much larger clone is one base distant.

From its cysteine to its phenylalanine, the CDR3 spans 13 amino acids. Kept here is only the CDR3 DNA, which spans 39 bases and is read in frame from base 1. V sheds 3 bases and J sheds 2 bases, leaving 5 bases between their ends. Via the germline V gene (reference sequence), CDR1 is MNHEY and CDR2 SMNVEV. The label giving this sample's time point can be read as: baseline before first vaccination. Samples from vaccinated people were obtained from the UK trials COV001 and COV002, which included a single-blind randomized controlled phase 2/3 trial of AZD1222 (ChAdOx1 nCoV-19) in healthy adults. For TCRbeta chain sequencing, PBMC samples from trial participants were taken at day 0 and at day 28 after the second dose.

Rearrangement joined TRBV27 to TRBJ1-5; no D gene is confidently identified. The clonotype comes from an adult in good health. The sequencing used peripheral blood, collected on day 0 of AZD1222 vaccination. At the DNA level, the sequence is TGTGCCAGCAGTTTTGCGCGCAATCAGCCCCAGCATTTT. This encodes CASSFARNQPQHF.